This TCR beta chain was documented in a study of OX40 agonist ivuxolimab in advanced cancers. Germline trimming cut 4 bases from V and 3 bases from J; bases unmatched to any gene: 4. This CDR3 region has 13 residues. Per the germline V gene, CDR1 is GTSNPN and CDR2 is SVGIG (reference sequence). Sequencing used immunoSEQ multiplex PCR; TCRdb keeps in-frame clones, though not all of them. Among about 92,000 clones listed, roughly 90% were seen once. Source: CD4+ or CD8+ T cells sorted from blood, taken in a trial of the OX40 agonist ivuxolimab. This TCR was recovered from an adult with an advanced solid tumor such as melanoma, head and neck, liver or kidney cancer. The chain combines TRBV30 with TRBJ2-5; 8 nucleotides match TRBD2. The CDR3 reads CAWTGGWEETQYF. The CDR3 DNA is TGTGCCTGGACGGGGGGGTGGGAAGAGACCCAGTACTTC.